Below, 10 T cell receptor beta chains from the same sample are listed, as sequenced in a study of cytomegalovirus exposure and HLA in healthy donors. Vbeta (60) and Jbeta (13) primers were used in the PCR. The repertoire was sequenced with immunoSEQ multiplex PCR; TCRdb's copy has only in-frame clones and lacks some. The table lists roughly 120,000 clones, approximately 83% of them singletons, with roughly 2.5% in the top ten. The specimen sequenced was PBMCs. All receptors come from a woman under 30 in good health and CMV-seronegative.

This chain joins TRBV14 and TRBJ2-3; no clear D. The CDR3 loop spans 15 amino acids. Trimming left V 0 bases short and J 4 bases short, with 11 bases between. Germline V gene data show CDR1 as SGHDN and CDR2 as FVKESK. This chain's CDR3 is CASSQENSPPDTQYF. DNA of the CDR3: TGTGCCAGCAGCCAAGAAAATAGCCCCCCAGATACGCAGTATTTT.

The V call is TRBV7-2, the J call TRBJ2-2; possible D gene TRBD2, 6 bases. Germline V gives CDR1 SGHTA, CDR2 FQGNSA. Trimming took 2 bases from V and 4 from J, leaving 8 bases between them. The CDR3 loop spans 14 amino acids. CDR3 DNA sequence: TGTGCCAGCAGCTTACGGCGGGGCACCGGGGAGCTGTTTTTT. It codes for CASSLRRGTGELFF.

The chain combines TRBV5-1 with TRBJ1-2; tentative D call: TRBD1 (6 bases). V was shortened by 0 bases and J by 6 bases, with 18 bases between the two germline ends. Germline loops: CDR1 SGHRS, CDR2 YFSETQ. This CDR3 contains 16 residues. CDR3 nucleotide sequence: TGCGCCAGCAGCTTGGGGGGAACAGGGAGTTGGGATGGCTACACCTTC. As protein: CASSLGGTGSWDGYTF. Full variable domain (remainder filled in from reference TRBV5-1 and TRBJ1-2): KAGVTQTPRYLIKTRGQQVTLSCSPISGHRSVSWYQQTPGQGLQFLFEYFSETQRNKGNFPGRFSGRQFSNSRSEMNVSTLELGDSALYLCASSLGGTGSWDGYTFGSGTRLTVV.

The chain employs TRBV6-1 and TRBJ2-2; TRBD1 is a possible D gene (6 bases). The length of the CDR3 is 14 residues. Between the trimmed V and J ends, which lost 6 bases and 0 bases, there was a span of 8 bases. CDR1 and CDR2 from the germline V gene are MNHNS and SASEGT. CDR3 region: CASRGHTNTGELFF. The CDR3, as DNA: TGTGCCAGCAGGGGACATACGAACACCGGGGAGCTGTTTTTT.

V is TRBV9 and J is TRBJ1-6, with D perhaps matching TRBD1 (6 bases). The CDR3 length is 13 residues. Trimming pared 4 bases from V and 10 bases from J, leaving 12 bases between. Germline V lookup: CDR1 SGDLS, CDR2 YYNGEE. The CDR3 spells CASSITGSSPLHF. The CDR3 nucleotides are TGTGCCAGCAGCATTACAGGGTCCTCACCCCTCCACTTT.

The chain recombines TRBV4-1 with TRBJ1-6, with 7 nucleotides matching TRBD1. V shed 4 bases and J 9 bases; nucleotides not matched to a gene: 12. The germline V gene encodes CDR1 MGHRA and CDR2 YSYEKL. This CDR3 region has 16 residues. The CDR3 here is CASSLTSEGAGSPLHF. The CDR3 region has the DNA TGCGCCAGCAGCCTTACTTCGGAGGGGGCGGGTTCACCCCTCCACTTT.

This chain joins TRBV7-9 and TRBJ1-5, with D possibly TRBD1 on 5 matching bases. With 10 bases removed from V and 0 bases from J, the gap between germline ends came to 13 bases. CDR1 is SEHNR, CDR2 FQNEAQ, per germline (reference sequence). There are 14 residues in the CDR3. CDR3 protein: CAIVKQVSNQPQHF. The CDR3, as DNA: TGTGCCATCGTTAAACAGGTTAGCAATCAGCCCCAGCATTTT.

The CDR3 region is CASSIQNNQPQHF. CDR3 DNA: TGTGCCAGTAGTATTCAGAACAATCAGCCCCAGCATTTT. The chain is built from TRBV19 and TRBJ1-5; D gene ambiguous. Between the trimmed V and J ends, which lost 3 bases and 3 bases, there was a span of 6 bases. The length of the CDR3 is 13 residues. Germline V lookup: CDR1 LNHDA, CDR2 SQIVND (reference sequence).

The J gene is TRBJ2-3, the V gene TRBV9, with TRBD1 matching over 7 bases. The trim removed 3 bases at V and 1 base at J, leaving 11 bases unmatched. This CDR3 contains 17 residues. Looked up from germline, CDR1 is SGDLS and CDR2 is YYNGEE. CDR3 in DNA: TGTGCCAGCAGCGCCCTGACAGGGAGTGGTGGCACAGATACGCAGTATTTT. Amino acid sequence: CASSALTGSGGTDTQYF.

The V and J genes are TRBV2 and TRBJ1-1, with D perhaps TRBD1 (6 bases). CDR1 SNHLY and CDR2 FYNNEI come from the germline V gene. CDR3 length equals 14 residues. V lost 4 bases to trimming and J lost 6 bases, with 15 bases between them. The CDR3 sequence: CASSGTVVEAEAFF. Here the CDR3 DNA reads TGTGCCAGCAGTGGGACAGTCGTTGAAGCTGAAGCTTTCTTT.